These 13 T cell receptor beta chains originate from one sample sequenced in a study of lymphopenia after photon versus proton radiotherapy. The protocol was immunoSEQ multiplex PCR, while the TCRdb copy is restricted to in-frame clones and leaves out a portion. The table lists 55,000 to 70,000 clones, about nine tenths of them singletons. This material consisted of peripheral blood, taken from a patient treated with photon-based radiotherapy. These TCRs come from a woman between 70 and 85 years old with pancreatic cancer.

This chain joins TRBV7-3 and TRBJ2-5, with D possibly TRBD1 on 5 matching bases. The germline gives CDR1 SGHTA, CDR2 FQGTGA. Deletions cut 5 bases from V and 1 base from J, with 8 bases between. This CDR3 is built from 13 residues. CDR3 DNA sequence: TGTGCCAGCAGCCTGGGGCCCCAAGAGACCCAGTACTTC. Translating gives CASSLGPQETQYF.

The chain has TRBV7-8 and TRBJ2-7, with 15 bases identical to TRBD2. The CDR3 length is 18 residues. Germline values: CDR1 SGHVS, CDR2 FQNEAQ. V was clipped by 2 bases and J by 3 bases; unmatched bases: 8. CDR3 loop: CASSLYGLAGGPSYEQYF. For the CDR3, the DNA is TGTGCCAGCAGCTTATACGGACTAGCGGGAGGGCCCAGCTACGAGCAGTACTTC.

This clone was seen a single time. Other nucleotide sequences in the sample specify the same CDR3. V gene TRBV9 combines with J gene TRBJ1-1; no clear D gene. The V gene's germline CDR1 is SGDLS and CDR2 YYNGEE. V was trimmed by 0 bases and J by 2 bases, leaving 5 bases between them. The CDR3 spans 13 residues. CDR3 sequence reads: CASSVGSNTEAFF. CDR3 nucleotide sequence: TGTGCCAGCAGCGTAGGATCTAACACTGAAGCTTTCTTT. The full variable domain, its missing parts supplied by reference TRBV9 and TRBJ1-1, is DSGVTQTPKHLITATGQRVTLRCSPRSGDLSVYWYQQSLDQGLQFLIQYYNGEERAKGNILERFSAQQFPDLHSELNLSSLELGDSALYFCASSVGSNTEAFFGQGTRLTVV.

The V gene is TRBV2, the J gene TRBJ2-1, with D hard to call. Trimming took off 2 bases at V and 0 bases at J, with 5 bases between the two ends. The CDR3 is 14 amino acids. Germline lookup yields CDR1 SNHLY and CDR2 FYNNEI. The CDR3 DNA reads TGTGCCAGCAGTGAAATTGGCTCCTACAATGAGCAGTTCTTC. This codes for CASSEIGSYNEQFF.

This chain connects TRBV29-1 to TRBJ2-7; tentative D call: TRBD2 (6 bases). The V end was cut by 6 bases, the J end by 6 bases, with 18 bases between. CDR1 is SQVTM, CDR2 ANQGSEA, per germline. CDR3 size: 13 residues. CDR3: CSVGGGIGLEQYF. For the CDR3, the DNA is TGCAGCGTCGGAGGCGGGATAGGTCTCGAGCAGTACTTC.

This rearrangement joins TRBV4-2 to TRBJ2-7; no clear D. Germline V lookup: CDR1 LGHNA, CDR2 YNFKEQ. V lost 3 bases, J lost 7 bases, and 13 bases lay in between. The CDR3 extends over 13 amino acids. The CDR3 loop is CASSHTEGDEQYF. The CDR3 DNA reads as TGTGCCAGCAGCCACACGGAAGGTGATGAGCAGTACTTC.

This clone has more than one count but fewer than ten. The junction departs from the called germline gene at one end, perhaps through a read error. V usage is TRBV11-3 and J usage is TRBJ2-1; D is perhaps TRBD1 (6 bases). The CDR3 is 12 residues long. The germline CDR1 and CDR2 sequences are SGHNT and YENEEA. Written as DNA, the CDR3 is TGTGCCAGCAGCCTAGAAGGGACAGAGCAGTTCTTC. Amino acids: CASSLEGTEQFF.

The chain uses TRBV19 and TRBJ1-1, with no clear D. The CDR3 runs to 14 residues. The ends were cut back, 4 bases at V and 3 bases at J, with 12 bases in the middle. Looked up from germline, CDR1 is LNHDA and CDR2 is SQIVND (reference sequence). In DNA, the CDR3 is TGTGCCAGTAGTAAAGGACGGATGGACACTGAAGCTTTCTTT. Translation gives CASSKGRMDTEAFF.

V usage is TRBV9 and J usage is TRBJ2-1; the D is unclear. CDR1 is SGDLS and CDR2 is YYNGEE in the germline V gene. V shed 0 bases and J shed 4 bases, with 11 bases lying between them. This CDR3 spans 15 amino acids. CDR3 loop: CASSVDVGSYNEQFF. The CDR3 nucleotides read TGTGCCAGCAGCGTAGATGTGGGATCTTACAATGAGCAGTTCTTC.

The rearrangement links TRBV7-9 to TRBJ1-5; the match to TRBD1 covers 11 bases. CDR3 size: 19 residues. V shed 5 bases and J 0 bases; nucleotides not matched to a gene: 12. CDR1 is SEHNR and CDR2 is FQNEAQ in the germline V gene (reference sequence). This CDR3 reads CASSQSGTGGVDSNQPQHF. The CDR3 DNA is TGTGCCAGCAGCCAAAGTGGGACAGGGGGTGTCGATAGCAATCAGCCCCAGCATTTT.

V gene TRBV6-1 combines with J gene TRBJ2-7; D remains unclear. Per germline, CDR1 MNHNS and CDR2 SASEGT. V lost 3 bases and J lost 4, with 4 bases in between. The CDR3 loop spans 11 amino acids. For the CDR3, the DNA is TGTGCCAGCAGTGACTCTTACGAGCAGTACTTC. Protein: CASSDSYEQYF.

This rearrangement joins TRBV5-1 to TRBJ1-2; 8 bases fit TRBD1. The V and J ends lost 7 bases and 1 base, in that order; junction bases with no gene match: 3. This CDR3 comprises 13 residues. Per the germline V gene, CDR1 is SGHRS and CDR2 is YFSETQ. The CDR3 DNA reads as TGCGCCAGCTTCGACAGGGGTAACTATGGCTACACCTTC. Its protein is CASFDRGNYGYTF.

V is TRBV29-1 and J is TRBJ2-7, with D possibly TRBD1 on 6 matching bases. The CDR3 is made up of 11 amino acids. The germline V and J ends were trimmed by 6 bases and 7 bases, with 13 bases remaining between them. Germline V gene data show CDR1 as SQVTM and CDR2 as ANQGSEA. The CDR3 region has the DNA TGCAGCGTGTCAGGGGTGGGGGAGCAGTACTTC. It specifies CSVSGVGEQYF.